The 11 T cell receptor beta chains in this list originate from one sample, sequenced in a study of T cells in Graves' hyperthyroidism and ophthalmopathy. Amplified regions were TCR beta CDR3 sequences from RNA transcripts. Using the HTBI primer set, a first-round RT-PCR was run on the TCR CDR3. TCRdb passed the multiplex PCR reads through MiXCR, listing each CDR3 protein once. The top ten hold approximately 8.7% of the sample, which has around 800,000 distinct CDR3 sequences, about two fifths seen once. Sample: blood. These receptors were collected from a man between 18 and 35 years old with Graves' hyperthyroidism.

Comments on this clonotype: A much larger clone sits a single nucleotide away, making a read error possible. This chain links TRBV20-1 with TRBJ1-1; D not resolved. Germline V gene data show CDR1 as DFQATT and CDR2 as SNEGSKA (reference sequence). With 1 base removed from V and 4 bases from J, the gap between germline ends came to 13 bases. The CDR3 extends over 14 amino acids. The CDR3: CSARVGPMSTEAFF. In DNA form, the CDR3 reads TGCAGTGCTAGAGTAGGGCCAATGAGCACTGAAGCTTTCTTT.

V usage is TRBV12-3 or TRBV12-4 and J usage is TRBJ1-2; D is possibly TRBD1 (5 bases). This CDR3 region has 14 residues. Between the trimmed V and J ends, which lost 1 base and 4 bases, there was a span of 10 bases. The CDR3 coding sequence is TGTGCCAGCAGTTTAGGGGAGGGGTCCTATGGCTACACCTTC. Its protein product is CASSLGEGSYGYTF.

This clonotype has ten or more counts. The chain links TRBV7-3 to TRBJ1-4, with a possible D match to TRBD1 (5 bases). Trimming took off 4 bases at V and 7 bases at J, with 16 bases between the two ends. The CDR3 has 15 residues. Germline V gives CDR1 SGHTA, CDR2 FQGTGA. CDR3 loop: CASSSSGRSGEKLFF. The CDR3 nucleotides read TGTGCCAGCAGCTCATCAGGGAGGTCGGGTGAAAAACTGTTTTTT.

About this clonotype itself: An end of the junction does not agree with germline; a read error may underlie this. V usage is TRBV19 and J usage is TRBJ1-5; maybe TRBD1 (6 bases). The length of the CDR3 is 15 residues. Looked up from germline, CDR1 is LNHDA and CDR2 is SQIVND (reference sequence). CDR3 residues: CASGIGGGSNQPQHF. The DNA for the CDR3 is TGTGCCAGTGGTATTGGGGGCGGGAGTAATCAGCCCCAGCATTTT.

The J gene is TRBJ1-1, the V gene TRBV6-5; D is uncertain. Germline V gene sequence: CDR1 MNHEY, CDR2 SVGAGI. The CDR3 runs 15 residues. V was shortened by 4 bases and J by 0 bases, with 12 bases between the two germline ends. In nucleotides, the CDR3 is TGTGCCAGCAGTTTGGGCGCTCGGATGAACACTGAAGCTTTCTTT. Translation: CASSLGARMNTEAFF.

This clonotype was counted many times. This rearrangement joins TRBV7-9 to TRBJ1-1; 7 bases map to TRBD1. The ends lost 4 bases at V and 5 bases at J; junction bases unmatched: 4. Germline V CDR1 and CDR2: SEHNR, FQNEAQ (reference sequence). This CDR3 is built from 13 residues. The CDR3: CASSYQGETEAFF. In DNA form, the CDR3 reads TGTGCCAGCAGCTATCAGGGGGAGACTGAAGCTTTCTTT.

Of note for this clonotype: Given a much more abundant clone one base away, this may be a read error. The V and J genes are TRBV29-1 and TRBJ2-7; a weak D match, TRBD2 (5 bases). CDR3 length: 11 residues. Per germline, CDR1 SQVTM and CDR2 ANQGSEA. With 7 bases removed from V and 6 bases from J, the gap between germline ends came to 13 bases. The CDR3 protein is CSAAVGSEQYF. The CDR3 DNA sequence: TGCAGCGCCGCGGTTGGGAGCGAGCAGTACTTC.

Concerning this clonotype itself: With a much larger clone just one base away, this may be a read error. The J gene is TRBJ2-2, the V gene TRBV29-1; D gene unclear. Germline V lookup: CDR1 SQVTM, CDR2 ANQGSEA. This CDR3 contains 15 residues. Trimming took off 7 bases at V and 6 bases at J, with 21 bases between the two ends. The CDR3 loop is CSAHLLGHYAGELFF. The CDR3 DNA is TGCAGCGCCCACCTTCTCGGGCACTACGCCGGGGAGCTGTTTTTT.

The CDR3 protein is CASSTSYGGRQPQHF. The CDR3 coding sequence is TGTGCCAGCAGCACATCGTACGGGGGTAGACAGCCCCAGCATTTT. J is TRBJ1-5 and V is TRBV7-8; a possible D gene is TRBD1 (5 bases). This CDR3 region has 15 residues. The V end was cut by 5 bases, the J end by 7 bases, with 18 bases between. The germline CDR1 and CDR2 sequences are SGHVS and FQNEAQ. Full variable domain (outside the CDR3, taken from reference TRBV7-8 and TRBJ1-5): GAGVSQSPRYKVAKRGQDVALRCDPISGHVSLFWYQQALGQGPEFLTYFQNEAQLDKSGLPSDRFFAERPEGSVSTLKIQRTQQEDSAVYLCASSTSYGGRQPQHFGDGTRLSIL.

This clonotype was seen a few times. The V and J genes are TRBV20-1 and TRBJ2-7; D unresolved. The CDR3 covers 13 residues. V lost 1 base and J lost 2, with 9 bases in between. Germline V lookup: CDR1 DFQATT, CDR2 SNEGSKA (reference sequence). In DNA, the CDR3 is TGCAGTGCTAGAGGGACGGAACCCTACGAGCAGTACTTC. Encoded protein: CSARGTEPYEQYF.

The V gene is TRBV14, the J gene TRBJ1-1, with D possibly being TRBD1 (5 bases). The CDR3 extends over 16 amino acids. V lost 3 bases to trimming and J lost 1 base, with 15 bases between them. Germline V gives CDR1 SGHDN, CDR2 FVKESK. The chain's CDR3 is CASSQGKGWWNTEAFF. CDR3 in DNA: TGTGCCAGCAGCCAGGGGAAGGGGTGGTGGAACACTGAAGCTTTCTTT.